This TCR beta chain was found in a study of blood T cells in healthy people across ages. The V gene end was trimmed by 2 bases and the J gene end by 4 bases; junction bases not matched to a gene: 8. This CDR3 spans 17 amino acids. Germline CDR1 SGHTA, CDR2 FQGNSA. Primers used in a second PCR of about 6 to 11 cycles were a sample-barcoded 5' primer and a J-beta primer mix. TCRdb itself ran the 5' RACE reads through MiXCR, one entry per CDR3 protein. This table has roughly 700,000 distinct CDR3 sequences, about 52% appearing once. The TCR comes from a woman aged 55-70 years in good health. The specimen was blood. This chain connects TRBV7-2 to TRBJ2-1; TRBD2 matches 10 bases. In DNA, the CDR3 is TGTGCCAGCAGCTTAACTAGCGGGGCCCCTGCTTACAATGAGCAGTTCTTC. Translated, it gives CASSLTSGAPAYNEQFF.